A single sample is the source of the 16 T cell receptor beta chains below, sequenced in a study of T cells expressing NK-cell markers. TCRdb reanalyzed the 5' RACE reads, giving one entry per CDR3 protein sequence and no DNA. Its clone listing holds 500,000 to 700,000 distinct CDR3 sequences. The material sequenced was blood T cells: a sorted CD56 or NKG2C T cell subset, CD4+ or CD8+ T cells, or bulk PBMC T cells (not recorded which). These receptors all stem from a man in his late teens or twenties in good health.

The CDR3 is CASSARATGGAALNYGYTF. This chain uses TRBV12-3 or TRBV12-4 with TRBJ1-2; the D call from TCRdb, TRBD1, cannot be confirmed without DNA. CDR3 length: 19 amino acids.

This chain uses TRBV20-1 with TRBJ2-7; TCRdb outputs TRBD2, but without DNA this stays unchecked. The germline V gene has CDR1 DFQATT and CDR2 SNEGSKA (reference sequence). The CDR3 is made up of 13 amino acids. The CDR3 loop is CSASRDSLYEQYF.

The CDR3 sequence is CASSLGPSTFRGEKLFF. The chain couples TRBV7-2 to TRBJ1-4; there is no DNA to check the TCRdb D call of TRBD1. The CDR3 sequence is 17 residues long. The V gene's germline CDR1 is SGHTA and CDR2 FQGNSA.

The genes are TRBV25-1 and TRBJ2-7; TCRdb designates TRBD2, a call that cannot be tested without DNA. The CDR3 extends over 15 amino acids. From germline, CDR1 is MGHDK and CDR2 SYGVNS. The CDR3 protein is CASSGWKGSTYEQYF.

The V and J genes are TRBV20-1 and TRBJ1-3; lacking DNA, the TRBD1 call made by TCRdb goes unchecked. There are 15 residues in the CDR3. CDR1 DFQATT and CDR2 SNEGSKA come from the germline V gene (reference sequence). The CDR3 region is CSARAGQGAPSTIYF.

This chain connects TRBV15 to TRBJ2-1. The CDR3 covers 15 residues. Germline loops: CDR1 LNHNV, CDR2 YYDKDF (reference sequence). This chain's CDR3 is CATSRGLARGDEQFF. Full variable domain (missing parts from reference TRBV15 and TRBJ2-1): DAMVIQNPRYQVTQFGKPVTLSCSQTLNHNVMYWYQQKSSQAPKLLFHYYDKDFNNEADTPDNFQSRRPNTSFCFLDIRSPGLGDTAMYLCATSRGLARGDEQFFGPGTRLTVL.

The CDR3 sequence is CASSLRATNEKLFF. V and J are TRBV12-3 or TRBV12-4 and TRBJ1-4. CDR3 length: 14 residues.

The chain combines TRBV20-1 with TRBJ1-4; TCRdb outputs TRBD1, but without DNA this stays unchecked. Germline loops: CDR1 DFQATT, CDR2 SNEGSKA (reference sequence). The CDR3 runs to 16 residues. The CDR3 spells CSARKGRVPTNEKLFF.

This chain connects TRBV6-2 or TRBV6-3 to TRBJ2-7; absent DNA, TCRdb's TRBD2 call cannot be checked. Germline values: CDR1 MNHEY, CDR2 SVGEGT. This CDR3 contains 16 residues. CDR3: CASSAFGLAGEEAQYF.

V is TRBV27 and J is TRBJ2-5; TCRdb's D gene call, TRBD1, goes unchecked for lack of DNA. Germline CDR1 is MNHEY and CDR2 is SMNVEV (reference sequence). This CDR3 is 14 amino acids long. CDR3 loop: CASSYVGTEETQYF.

The rearrangement joins TRBV5-4 to TRBJ2-1. CDR3 length equals 14 residues. CDR1 is SGHNT, CDR2 YYREEE, per germline (reference sequence). CDR3 residues: CASSLLGPFNEQFF. The full variable domain, completed using reference TRBV5-4 and TRBJ2-1, is ETGVTQSPTHLIKTRGQQVTLRCSSQSGHNTVSWYQQALGQGPQFIFQYYREEENGRGNFPPRFSGLQFPNYSSELNVNALELDDSALYLCASSLLGPFNEQFFGPGTRLTVL.

J is TRBJ1-5 and V is TRBV3-1. Looked up from germline, CDR1 is LGHDT and CDR2 is YNNKEL (reference sequence). The CDR3 totals 16 residues. CDR3 amino acids: CASSHATGIRDQPQHF.

V and J are TRBV12-3 or TRBV12-4 and TRBJ2-7; TCRdb returns TRBD1, unconfirmable since there is no DNA. This CDR3 is 12 amino acids long. The CDR3 region is CASSSRGLWQYF.

V and J are TRBV7-9 and TRBJ1-5. This CDR3 has 17 residues. Germline V gene sequence: CDR1 SEHNR, CDR2 FQNEAQ (reference sequence). CDR3 sequence reads: CASSWVRREEGNQPQHF.

The chain is built from TRBV7-2 and TRBJ2-7; there is no DNA to check the TCRdb D call of TRBD2. CDR3 size: 15 residues. The germline gives CDR1 SGHTA, CDR2 FQGNSA. CDR3 in amino acids: CASSRPGLVGYEQYF.

The V and J genes are TRBV12-3 or TRBV12-4 and TRBJ2-1; the TRBD1 assignment by TCRdb is unverifiable without DNA. This CDR3 has 15 amino acids. CDR3 loop: CASSFTGQEYNEQFF.